Presented here are 21 T cell receptor beta chains from one specimen sequenced in a study of early T cells in non-severe SARS-CoV-2 infection. TCRdb re-analysed the 5' RACE reads in MiXCR, keeping a single row per CDR3 protein. The sample yields roughly 66,000 distinct CDR3 sequences, over 8% seen once. The sequenced sample consisted of whole blood. The receptors stem from an adult who was a healthcare worker with PCR-confirmed SARS-CoV-2 infection or an uninfected control (not recorded which).

The CDR3 protein is CSHSGLSNTEAFF. The CDR3 DNA reads as TGCAGTCATTCTGGACTTTCCAACACTGAAGCTTTCTTT. The chain uses TRBV20-1 and TRBJ1-1; D call uncertain. Germline CDR1 DFQATT, CDR2 SNEGSKA (reference sequence). The V and J ends lost 8 bases and 2 bases respectively, with 15 bases between them. The CDR3 extends over 13 amino acids.

In this sample, this clonotype turned up many times. As DNA, the CDR3 is TGCAGCGTTGAATGGGGACAGGGCTACGAGCAGTACTTC. Translated: CSVEWGQGYEQYF. The chain recombines TRBV29-1 with TRBJ2-7, with TRBD1 matching 9 bases. Unmatched junction bases numbered 2, after V lost 2 bases and J lost 3 bases. The CDR3 runs to 13 residues. The germline V gene encodes CDR1 SQVTM and CDR2 ANQGSEA.

This clonotype was recorded at least ten times. The chain recombines TRBV5-6 with TRBJ2-5; 7 bases are a match to TRBD1. Looked up from germline, CDR1 is SGHDT and CDR2 is YYEEEE. The CDR3 is 16 residues long. The junction had 12 bases not matched to a gene; V was cut back by 4 bases and J by 3 bases. Here the CDR3 DNA reads TGTGCCAGCAGCCGGATGGGACAGACGGCGGAAGAGACCCAGTACTTC. Its protein product is CASSRMGQTAEETQYF.

This clonotype was seen a few times. The genes are TRBV27 and TRBJ1-2; 8 positions match TRBD1. V trimming: 6 bases; J trimming: 6 bases; junction bases outside the gene matches: 12. The CDR3 length is 15 residues. CDR1 and CDR2 from the germline V gene are MNHEY and SMNVEV (reference sequence). The CDR3 nucleotides read TGTGCCAGCAGGGTAACAGGGGGACCAGCTAATGGCTACACCTTC. This sequence encodes CASRVTGGPANGYTF.

This clonotype has ten or more counts. The chain links TRBV9 to TRBJ2-7; 12 positions match TRBD2. There are 15 residues in the CDR3. The V segment lost 4 bases and the J segment 2 bases; nucleotides outside the gene matches: 4. From germline, CDR1 is SGDLS and CDR2 YYNGEE. CDR3 protein: CASSPLAGGPYEQYF. The CDR3 DNA follows: TGTGCCAGCAGCCCCCTAGCGGGAGGGCCCTACGAGCAGTACTTC.

By sample fraction, this clonotype is medium-sized. V and J are TRBV20-1 and TRBJ2-3, with D possibly being TRBD1 or TRBD2 (5 bases each). With 3 bases removed from V and 2 bases from J, the gap between germline ends came to 18 bases. The length of the CDR3 is 16 residues. CDR1 is DFQATT, CDR2 SNEGSKA, per germline (reference sequence). The DNA for the CDR3 is TGCAGTGCTAGGGCTAGAACTAGGGGATACACAGATACGCAGTATTTT. Translating gives CSARARTRGYTDTQYF.

This clonotype was detected only a few times. The chain links TRBV6-6 to TRBJ2-7; a possible D gene is TRBD1 (5 bases). This CDR3 is built from 15 residues. V lost 2 bases and J lost 5, with 16 bases in between. Germline V gene sequence: CDR1 MNHNY, CDR2 SVGAGI (reference sequence). This CDR3 is CASSYRSQGSHEQYF. In DNA form, the CDR3 reads TGTGCCAGCAGTTACCGTAGTCAGGGATCCCACGAGCAGTACTTC.

The chain couples TRBV29-1 to TRBJ2-1; D is perhaps TRBD2 (5 bases). Germline V gene data show CDR1 as SQVTM and CDR2 as ANQGSEA. Trimming stripped 3 bases from V and 2 bases from J, with 11 bases between. The CDR3 contains 14 residues. In nucleotides, the CDR3 is TGCAGCGTTGATAGCGAGAAAACCTACAATGAGCAGTTCTTC. The encoded protein is CSVDSEKTYNEQFF.

The V and J genes are TRBV12-3 or TRBV12-4 and TRBJ2-1, with a tentative D call TRBD2 (5 bases). V lost 1 base and J 12 bases, leaving 16 bases between the germline ends. This CDR3 spans 14 amino acids. The CDR3 DNA sequence: TGTGCCAGCAGTTTAGATCCCCGGACTCCCCGGCAGTTCTTC. It translates to CASSLDPRTPRQFF.

This chain links TRBV7-8 with TRBJ1-6; D unresolved. Germline lookup yields CDR1 SGHVS and CDR2 FQNEAQ. V was cut by 6 bases and J by 14 bases, with 14 bases left in between. CDR3 length equals 12 residues. The CDR3 spells CASSRDGQALHF. DNA of the CDR3: TGTGCCAGCAGTCGAGACGGCCAGGCCCTCCACTTT.

The chain couples TRBV5-1 to TRBJ1-1; D perhaps matches TRBD1 (6 bases). CDR1 and CDR2 (germline): SGHRS, YFSETQ. The CDR3 contains 14 residues. The V end was cut by 4 bases, the J end by 3 bases, with 13 bases between. DNA for the CDR3: TGCGCCAGCAGCATCCGGACAGAGGACACTGAAGCTTTCTTT. Residues: CASSIRTEDTEAFF. The whole variable domain, filled in from reference TRBV5-1 and TRBJ1-1, reads KAGVTQTPRYLIKTRGQQVTLSCSPISGHRSVSWYQQTPGQGLQFLFEYFSETQRNKGNFPGRFSGRQFSNSRSEMNVSTLELGDSALYLCASSIRTEDTEAFFGQGTRLTVV.

The sample holds many counts of this clonotype. The rearrangement uses TRBV19 and TRBJ2-1, with D perhaps assigned TRBD1 or TRBD2 (5 bases each). The V and J ends lost 7 bases and 8 bases respectively, with 18 bases between them. Germline values: CDR1 LNHDA, CDR2 SQIVND (reference sequence). This CDR3 has 14 residues. The CDR3 DNA sequence: TGTGCCAGTAAGGCGGCCCACTTGGGGGATGAGCAGTTCTTC. Its translation: CASKAAHLGDEQFF.

V is TRBV30 and J is TRBJ2-7, with D uncertain. The CDR3 loop spans 15 amino acids. Trimming removed 0 bases from V and 4 bases from J, with 16 bases in between. Germline lookup yields CDR1 GTSNPN and CDR2 SVGIG (reference sequence). The CDR3 DNA is TGTGCCTGGAGTGTACAGTCAGTTGTTAGATACGAGCAGTACTTC. Translated, it gives CAWSVQSVVRYEQYF.

V usage is TRBV7-9 and J usage is TRBJ2-5; D possibly matches TRBD1 or TRBD2 (5 bases each). This CDR3 comprises 15 residues. Germline assignment: CDR1 SEHNR and CDR2 FQNEAQ (reference sequence). V gave up 5 bases and J gave up 5 bases, with 18 bases separating them. CDR3 in DNA: TGTGCCAGCAGCGTCGGGACGCCTGGGGCCGAGACCCAGTACTTC. Protein sequence: CASSVGTPGAETQYF.

This clonotype was observed at least ten times. The chain carries TRBV7-3 and TRBJ2-5; D remains ambiguous. Germline V lookup: CDR1 SGHTA, CDR2 FQGTGA. The CDR3 loop spans 13 amino acids. With 6 bases removed from V and 5 bases from J, the gap between germline ends came to 13 bases. The CDR3 coding sequence is TGTGCCAGCAGTTTTGCGGCCGAGGAGACCCAGTACTTC. This codes for CASSFAAEETQYF.

This clonotype was detected only a few times. J is TRBJ1-1 and V is TRBV6-2 or TRBV6-3; 8 bases fit TRBD1. V shed 6 bases and J 4 bases; nucleotides not matched to a gene: 10. The germline gives CDR1 MNHEY, CDR2 SVGEGT. The CDR3 length is 15 residues. The CDR3 DNA is TGTGCCAGCAGAATCCGGGACAGGCCCCTCACTGAAGCTTTCTTT. It encodes CASRIRDRPLTEAFF.

This clonotype was seen at least ten times. This chain links TRBV9 with TRBJ2-1, with D unresolved. This CDR3 is 14 amino acids long. Germline V CDR1 and CDR2: SGDLS, YYNGEE. Trimming pared 0 bases from V and 1 base from J, leaving 5 bases between. The CDR3: CASSVVGSYNEQFF. DNA of the CDR3: TGTGCCAGCAGCGTAGTAGGGTCCTACAATGAGCAGTTCTTC.

On this clonotype: It may be a read error: a sequence one base away is much more abundant. The conserved final phenylalanine or tryptophan is absent from the CDR3, which likely points to a read error. The V call is TRBV10-3, the J call TRBJ1-4, with 7 bases fitting TRBD1. CDR1 is ENHRY and CDR2 is SYGVKD in the germline V gene. Germline trimming cut 6 bases from V and 4 bases from J; bases unmatched to any gene: 8. This CDR3 is built from 15 residues. CDR3 DNA: TGTGCCATCAGAGCTTCCGGGACAGATAATGAAAAACTGTTTATT. Translating it yields CAIRASGTDNEKLFI.

This clonotype was counted a few times. This chain connects TRBV5-4 to TRBJ2-7; D unclear. This CDR3 is 12 amino acids long. Germline CDR1 reads SGHNT; CDR2 reads YYREEE (reference sequence). V was trimmed by 5 bases and J by 2 bases, leaving 8 bases between them. The CDR3 here is CASSYDTYEQYF. The CDR3 DNA is TGTGCCAGCAGTTATGACACCTACGAGCAGTACTTC.

This clonotype was picked up many times. The chain links TRBV3-1 to TRBJ1-2; D is unclear. Trimming left V 6 bases short and J 0 bases short, with 11 bases between. This CDR3 is 14 amino acids long. Per the germline V gene, CDR1 is LGHDT and CDR2 is YNNKEL (reference sequence). CDR3 sequence reads: CASSTVGANYGYTF. CDR3 in DNA: TGTGCCAGCAGTACAGTGGGAGCTAACTATGGCTACACCTTC.

This clonotype was found a few times. The chain combines TRBV19 with TRBJ2-1, with 10 bases identical to TRBD2. The V gene end was trimmed by 7 bases and the J gene end by 8 bases; junction bases not matched to a gene: 8. This CDR3 is 14 amino acids long. Looked up from germline, CDR1 is LNHDA and CDR2 is SQIVND (reference sequence). CDR3 sequence (DNA): TGTGCCAGTACGAGCGGGAGGGCCGGTGATGAGCAGTTCTTC. Translation gives CASTSGRAGDEQFF.